The rows below give T cell receptor beta chains drawn from one sample of a study of CD8 T cells in ankylosing spondylitis. TCRdb fed the 5' RACE reads into MiXCR, producing one record per CDR3 protein. This repertoire shows around 770,000 distinct CDR3 sequences, about 20% found once; its top ten account for 15% to 20%. What was sequenced was blood, either unsorted or a sorted T cell fraction (not recorded which). The receptors were sampled from a male donor with ankylosing spondylitis. CDR3s include the opening cysteine and the closing phenylalanine or tryptophan. A D gene is named only where the DNA matches it firmly. Clone size is stated in some rows and not others, as once, few, many or a class when expanded.

cdr3_aa	cdr3_nt	v_call	j_call	d_call	clone_size
CASSETGLGYEQYF	TGTGCCAGCAGTGAAACGGGACTAGGCTACGAGCAGTACTTC	TRBV6-1	TRBJ2-7	TRBD2	few
CASSLSINTEAFF	TGTGCCAGCAGCTTGTCGATAAACACTGAAGCTTTCTTT	TRBV5-6	TRBJ1-1	NA	few
CASSLYPGLGRTGFGYTF	TGTGCCAGCAGCTTATATCCGGGTTTGGGGCGGACAGGGTTTGGCTACACCTTC	TRBV11-2	TRBJ1-2	TRBD1	few
CASSASVEGRGRTTDTQYF	TGTGCCAGCAGCGCGTCGGTTGAAGGGAGGGGGCGCACCACAGATACGCAGTATTTT	TRBV9	TRBJ2-3	NA	NA
CSARDSGAENGELFF	TGCAGTGCTAGAGATTCGGGGGCGGAGAACGGGGAGCTGTTTTTT	TRBV20-1	TRBJ2-2	NA	many
CASSTQGRWAIYF	TGTGCCAGCAGCACACAGGGGCGGTGGGCCATATATTTT	TRBV11-2	TRBJ1-3	TRBD1	few
CASSQAGAGYGYTF	TGCGCCAGCAGCCAGGCCGGGGCGGGCTATGGCTACACCTTC	TRBV4-1	TRBJ1-2	NA	NA
CASNPTGGYSKNIQYF	TGTGCCAGCAACCCGACAGGGGGCTATTCCAAAAACATTCAGTACTTC	TRBV28	TRBJ2-4	TRBD1	few
CASSLAGSGGNEQFF	TGCGCCAGCAGCTTGGCCGGGAGTGGCGGCAATGAGCAGTTCTTC	TRBV5-1	TRBJ2-1	NA	few
CASSPGTPSTGELFF	TGTGCCAGCAGCCCCGGGACCCCCAGCACCGGGGAGCTGTTTTTT	TRBV28	TRBJ2-2	NA	NA
CSARDVSQGSTDTQYF	TGCAGTGCTAGAGACGTGTCACAGGGAAGCACAGATACGCAGTATTTT	TRBV20-1	TRBJ2-3	NA	many
CAWGGVSSSTDTQYF	TGTGCCTGGGGAGGGGTTTCCTCTAGCACAGATACGCAGTATTTT	TRBV30	TRBJ2-3	NA	NA
CSARGTRATDTQYF	TGCAGTGCTAGGGGGACTAGAGCCACAGATACGCAGTATTTT	TRBV20-1	TRBJ2-3	TRBD2	NA
CASSGTRGNTIYF	TGTGCCAGCAGCGGAACTAGAGGAAACACCATATATTTT	TRBV7-9	TRBJ1-3	NA	few
CASSSYQGNTEAFF	TGTGCCAGCAGCTCATACCAGGGAAACACTGAAGCTTTCTTT	TRBV11-3	TRBJ1-1	NA	few
CASIKGVGTDTQYF	TGTGCAAGCATAAAGGGGGTGGGGACAGATACGCAGTATTTT	TRBV7-8	TRBJ2-3	NA	NA
CASSKTHGWNEQFF	TGTGCCAGCAGCAAGACCCACGGTTGGAATGAGCAGTTCTTC	TRBV12-3/TRBV12-4	TRBJ2-1	NA	NA
CASSRGREVNTEAFF	TGTGCCAGCAGCCGCGGACGAGAGGTAAACACTGAAGCTTTCTTT	TRBV6-1	TRBJ1-1	NA	few
CASSQTVPGELFF	TGCGCCAGCAGCCAAACTGTCCCCGGGGAGCTGTTTTTT	TRBV4-1	TRBJ2-2	NA	NA
CSARVGLDGSGELFF	TGCAGTGCTAGAGTGGGACTAGACGGGTCCGGGGAGCTGTTTTTT	TRBV20-1	TRBJ2-2	TRBD2	few
CASSTGLADSYEQYF	TGTGCCAGCAGCACCGGACTAGCGGATTCCTACGAGCAGTACTTC	TRBV9	TRBJ2-7	TRBD2	few
CASRTAPGSGNTIYF	TGTGCCAGCCGGACAGCCCCGGGTTCTGGAAACACCATATATTTT	TRBV16	TRBJ1-3	NA	few
CSVAGANEQFF	TGCAGCGTTGCCGGTGCCAATGAGCAGTTCTTC	TRBV29-1	TRBJ2-1	NA	NA
CASTSGISYNEQFF	TGTGCCAGCACTAGCGGGATCTCCTACAATGAGCAGTTCTTC	TRBV12-3/TRBV12-4	TRBJ2-1	TRBD2	many
CASSLVVGSGNTEAFF	TGTGCCAGCAGCTTGGTCGTAGGGAGTGGGAACACTGAAGCTTTCTTT	TRBV7-2	TRBJ1-1	NA	NA
CSAYGLELTDTQYF	TGCAGTGCTTATGGACTAGAACTCACAGATACGCAGTATTTT	TRBV20-1	TRBJ2-3	TRBD2	NA
CASSLGRDRHYEQYF	TGCGCCAGCAGCTTGGGCCGGGACCGCCACTACGAGCAGTACTTC	TRBV5-1	TRBJ2-7	NA	NA
CASRVTGVRYGYTF	TGTGCCAGCAGAGTGACAGGGGTGCGGTATGGCTACACCTTC	TRBV12-3/TRBV12-4	TRBJ1-2	TRBD1	NA
CSARDSRIAEAFF	TGCAGCGCTCGGGACTCCCGGATCGCTGAAGCTTTCTTT	TRBV29-1	TRBJ1-1	NA	NA
CTSRISTGGDWNTEAFF	TGTACCAGCAGAATAAGCACAGGGGGAGATTGGAACACTGAAGCTTTCTTT	TRBV10-3	TRBJ1-1	TRBD1	NA
CASSNGGADYEQYF	TGTGCCAGCAGCAATGGCGGGGCGGACTACGAGCAGTACTTC	TRBV7-3	TRBJ2-7	NA	NA
CASSTERYEQFF	TGTGCCAGCAGTACCGAGAGGTATGAGCAGTTCTTC	TRBV7-9	TRBJ2-1	NA	NA
CASRETVSTYNEQFF	TGTGCCAGCAGAGAGACAGTCAGCACCTACAATGAGCAGTTCTTC	TRBV12-3/TRBV12-4	TRBJ2-1	NA	few
CASSPFSGNEQFF	TGTGCCAGCAGCCCGTTTAGCGGGAATGAGCAGTTCTTC	TRBV7-2	TRBJ2-1	TRBD2	NA
CASKVPSGNNQETQYF	TGTGCCAGCAAGGTTCCTAGCGGAAATAACCAAGAGACCCAGTACTTC	TRBV7-2	TRBJ2-5	TRBD2	few
CSARRGGGGANVLTF	TGCAGTGCCCGAAGGGGGGGAGGTGGGGCCAACGTCCTGACTTTC	TRBV20-1	TRBJ2-6	NA	few
CASKGQGHNEQFF	TGTGCCAGCAAGGGACAGGGGCACAATGAGCAGTTCTTC	TRBV12-3/TRBV12-4	TRBJ2-1	TRBD1	few
CASSDQTGATEAFF	TGTGCCAGCAGTGACCAGACAGGGGCCACTGAAGCTTTCTTT	TRBV6-1	TRBJ1-1	TRBD1	NA
CASMSGLNEKLFF	TGTGCCAGCATGAGCGGGCTTAATGAAAAACTGTTTTTT	TRBV12-3/TRBV12-4	TRBJ1-4	NA	few
CSARGDGSQETQYF	TGCAGTGCTAGAGGGGACGGGTCGCAAGAGACCCAGTACTTC	TRBV20-1	TRBJ2-5	NA	NA
CASSSGTDILYYEQYF	TGTGCCAGCAGTTCAGGGACAGACATCTTATACTACGAGCAGTACTTC	TRBV12-3/TRBV12-4	TRBJ2-7	TRBD1	NA
CASSARLLSPLHF	TGTGCCAGCAGCGCCCGACTGCTTTCACCCCTCCACTTT	TRBV7-2	TRBJ1-6	NA	NA
CSARGVRDQPQHF	TGCAGTGCTAGAGGCGTCAGGGATCAGCCCCAGCATTTT	TRBV20-1	TRBJ1-5	NA	few
CASSWGRTGTSDGYTF	TGCGCCAGCAGCTGGGGGCGGACGGGGACGTCGGATGGCTACACCTTC	TRBV5-1	TRBJ1-2	NA	NA
CASRNGAGQRSTDTQYF	TGCGCCAGCAGAAATGGAGCGGGACAAAGGAGCACAGATACGCAGTATTTT	TRBV4-1	TRBJ2-3	NA	NA
CASSYRGADGELFF	TGTGCCAGCAGTTACCGCGGGGCCGACGGGGAGCTGTTTTTT	TRBV6-5	TRBJ2-2	NA	NA
CASSIGGGAYSEQFF	TGTGCCAGTAGTATAGGAGGGGGGGCGTATAGTGAGCAGTTCTTC	TRBV19	TRBJ2-1	NA	NA
CASARGLAGDSDTQYF	TGTGCCAGCGCCCGGGGCCTAGCGGGAGATTCAGATACGCAGTATTTT	TRBV25-1	TRBJ2-3	TRBD2	NA
CASSDPPTGHYGYTF	TGTGCCAGCAGTGACCCCCCGACAGGGCACTATGGCTACACCTTC	TRBV6-1	TRBJ1-2	TRBD1	NA
CSATGLPTGEQYF	TGCAGTGCTACGGGACTACCAACGGGCGAGCAGTACTTC	TRBV20-1	TRBJ2-7	TRBD2	few
CASSFVGGNTEAFF	TGTGCCAGCAGCTTCGTGGGAGGAAACACTGAAGCTTTCTTT	TRBV5-5	TRBJ1-1	NA	NA